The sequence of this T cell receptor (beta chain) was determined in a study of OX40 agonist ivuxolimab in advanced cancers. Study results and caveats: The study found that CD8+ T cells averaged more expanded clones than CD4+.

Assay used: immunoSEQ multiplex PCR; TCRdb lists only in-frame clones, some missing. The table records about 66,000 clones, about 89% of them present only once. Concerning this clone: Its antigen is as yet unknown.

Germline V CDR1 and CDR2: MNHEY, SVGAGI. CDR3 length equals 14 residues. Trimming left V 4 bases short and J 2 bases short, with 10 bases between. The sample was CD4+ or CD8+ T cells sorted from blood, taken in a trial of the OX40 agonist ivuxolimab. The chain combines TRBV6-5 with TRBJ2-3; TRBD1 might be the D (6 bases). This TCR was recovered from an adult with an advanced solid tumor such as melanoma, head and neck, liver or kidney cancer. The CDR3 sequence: CASSSGQYTDTQYF. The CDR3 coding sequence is TGTGCCAGCAGTTCCGGACAGTACACAGATACGCAGTATTTT.